The 32 T cell receptor beta chains in this list originate from one sample, sequenced in a study of T cell responses to AZD1222 COVID-19 vaccine. Here immunoSEQ multiplex PCR was the method, and the copy in TCRdb shows in-frame clones only, minus some. This repertoire shows 75,000 to 100,000 clones, around 90% found once; its top ten account for 10% to 13%. The source material was peripheral blood, sampled on day 0 of MenACWY control vaccination. The receptors stem from an adult in good health.

This clone was counted between two and nine times. The CDR3 loop reads CASSSTGGSGYTF. CDR3 sequence (DNA): TGTGCCAGTAGTTCGACAGGGGGCTCTGGCTACACCTTC. The chain has TRBV19 and TRBJ1-2; 10 bases are a match to TRBD1. This CDR3 is 13 amino acids long. Germline lookup yields CDR1 LNHDA and CDR2 SQIVND (reference sequence). Trimming took 5 bases from V and 7 from J; bases not matched to a gene: 4. Filled out from reference TRBV19 and TRBJ1-2, the complete variable domain reads DGGITQSPKYLFRKEGQNVTLSCEQNLNHDAMYWYRQDPGQGLRLIYYSQIVNDFQKGDIAEGYSVSREKKESFPLTVTSAQKNPTAFYLCASSSTGGSGYTFGSGTRLTVV.

V usage is TRBV5-1 and J usage is TRBJ2-5, with 8 bases lining up with TRBD2. The CDR3 sequence is 15 residues long. The J segment lost 5 bases and the V segment lost 3 bases, leaving 9 bases of the junction unmatched. Germline lookup yields CDR1 SGHRS and CDR2 YFSETQ. The CDR3 here is CASSSDPTSVETQYF. The CDR3 bases are TGCGCCAGCAGCTCCGATCCGACTAGCGTTGAGACCCAGTACTTC. The full variable domain, in which reference TRBV5-1 and TRBJ2-5 provide the parts outside the CDR3, is KAGVTQTPRYLIKTRGQQVTLSCSPISGHRSVSWYQQTPGQGLQFLFEYFSETQRNKGNFPGRFSGRQFSNSRSEMNVSTLELGDSALYLCASSSDPTSVETQYFGPGTRLLVL.

This rearrangement joins TRBV27 to TRBJ2-7; the match to TRBD2 covers 8 bases. Unmatched junction bases numbered 12, after V lost 4 bases and J lost 7 bases. The CDR3 covers 15 residues. CDR1 is MNHEY and CDR2 is SMNVEV in the germline V gene (reference sequence). For the CDR3, the DNA is TGTGCCAGCAGTTCCTCAGCCCGGACGGGGGGGGAGCAGTACTTC. It encodes CASSSSARTGGEQYF.

This clone was detected once. The chain combines TRBV6-5 with TRBJ2-1, with a weak D call TRBD1 (6 bases). Germline V gives CDR1 MNHEY, CDR2 SVGAGI. The CDR3 length is 13 residues. V dropped 4 bases and J dropped 7 bases, with 11 bases sitting between them. CDR3 residues: CASSWVRGNEQFF. The DNA for the CDR3 is TGTGCCAGCAGTTGGGTTAGGGGGAATGAGCAGTTCTTC.

The gene calls are TRBV6-5 and TRBJ1-5, with D unclear. The CDR3 consists of 15 residues. V shed 7 bases and J shed 0 bases, with 13 bases lying between them. The V gene's germline CDR1 is MNHEY and CDR2 SVGAGI. The CDR3 coding sequence is TGTGCCAGCATGAGGAATAGGTATAGCAATCAGCCCCAGCATTTT. Residues: CASMRNRYSNQPQHF.

Only one count was recorded for this clone. The J gene is TRBJ2-3, the V gene TRBV2; D gene ambiguous. This CDR3 contains 15 residues. The germline V gene encodes CDR1 SNHLY and CDR2 FYNNEI. The germline V and J ends were trimmed by 4 bases and 1 base, with 12 bases remaining between them. The CDR3 nucleotides read TGTGCCAGCAGTGCGCAGGCTACGGGCACAGATACGCAGTATTTT. Translated, it gives CASSAQATGTDTQYF.

The chain uses TRBV16 and TRBJ1-5; TRBD1 might be the D (5 bases). This CDR3 is built from 16 residues. V was clipped by 2 bases and J by 3 bases, with 14 bases between them. Germline V gives CDR1 KGHSY, CDR2 FQNENV. CDR3 region: CASSQEPGRNNQPQHF. The CDR3 nucleotides read TGTGCCAGCAGCCAAGAACCGGGACGGAACAATCAGCCCCAGCATTTT.

The chain employs TRBV6-2 or TRBV6-3 and TRBJ2-3; 13 bases line up with TRBD2. CDR1 and CDR2 from the germline V gene are MNHEY and SVGEGT. V was clipped by 4 bases and J by 5 bases; unmatched bases: 12. The CDR3 consists of 18 residues. The CDR3 DNA follows: TGTGCCAGCAGTTCCACTAGCGGGGGGGCTCAGCCCCAAGATACGCAGTATTTT. Residues: CASSSTSGGAQPQDTQYF.

This clone was detected only once. CDR3 in amino acids: CASSGGGNQPQHF. The CDR3 nucleotides read TGTGCCAGCAGCGGAGGAGGCAATCAGCCCCAGCATTTT. The chain uses TRBV2 and TRBJ1-5, with unresolved D. Trimming shortened V by 6 bases and J by 2 bases, and 8 bases separated the two germline ends. Germline-derived CDR1 and CDR2 are SNHLY and FYNNEI. The CDR3 length is 13 residues.

This sequence joins TRBV4-1 and TRBJ1-1, with no clear D. V was trimmed by 5 bases and J by 1 base, leaving 11 bases between them. CDR3 length equals 14 residues. Germline V gene data show CDR1 as MGHRA and CDR2 as YSYEKL. This CDR3 is CASSSWARNTEAFF. CDR3 DNA sequence: TGCGCCAGCAGCTCCTGGGCGAGGAACACTGAAGCTTTCTTT.

The genes are TRBV7-2 and TRBJ1-6, with D perhaps TRBD1 (6 bases). Trimming removed 4 bases from V and 5 bases from J, with 18 bases in between. The CDR3 sequence is 17 residues long. The germline V gene has CDR1 SGHTA and CDR2 FQGNSA. The CDR3 loop reads CASSSTITGSHNSPLHF. The CDR3 nucleotides read TGTGCCAGCAGCTCCACCATTACAGGGTCTCATAATTCACCCCTCCACTTT.

This chain links TRBV5-6 with TRBJ1-3, with 7 bases that match TRBD1. Germline trimming cut 3 bases from V and 1 base from J; bases unmatched to any gene: 1. CDR3 length: 14 amino acids. CDR1 and CDR2 from the germline V gene are SGHDT and YYEEEE. CDR3 bases: TGTGCCAGCAGCTCGGGACAGTCTGGAAACACCATATATTTT. Protein sequence: CASSSGQSGNTIYF.

The chain employs TRBV6-5 and TRBJ2-3, with 7 bases identical to TRBD1. Germline V gives CDR1 MNHEY, CDR2 SVGAGI. The CDR3 totals 14 residues. The V gene end was trimmed by 8 bases and the J gene end by 4 bases; junction bases not matched to a gene: 9. CDR3: CASLLRGQADTQYF. CDR3 coding DNA: TGTGCCAGCTTGTTGAGGGGGCAGGCAGATACGCAGTATTTT.

This clone was recorded only once. The V gene is TRBV7-2, the J gene TRBJ1-2; D ambiguous. This CDR3 comprises 14 residues. V was clipped by 5 bases and J by 0 bases, with 10 bases between them. Germline loops: CDR1 SGHTA, CDR2 FQGNSA. The CDR3 protein is CASSPRGTNYGYTF. In nucleotides, the CDR3 is TGTGCCAGCAGCCCGAGAGGGACTAACTATGGCTACACCTTC. Supplemented by reference TRBV7-2 and TRBJ1-2, the full variable domain reads GAGVSQSPSNKVTEKGKDVELRCDPISGHTALYWYRQSLGQGLEFLIYFQGNSAPDKSGLPSDRFSAERTGGSVSTLTIQRTQQEDSAVYLCASSPRGTNYGYTFGSGTRLTVV.

V gene TRBV7-9 combines with J gene TRBJ2-7; TRBD2 agrees at 9 bases. This CDR3 region has 15 residues. Germline V gives CDR1 SEHNR, CDR2 FQNEAQ (reference sequence). The junction had 9 bases not matched to a gene; V was cut back by 5 bases and J by 4 bases. The chain's CDR3 is CASSPASGGLYEQYF. The CDR3 bases are TGTGCCAGCAGCCCAGCAAGCGGGGGGTTGTACGAGCAGTACTTC.

The rearrangement links TRBV20-1 to TRBJ1-2; D may be TRBD1 (5 bases). The CDR3 has 11 amino acids. The germline V gene has CDR1 DFQATT and CDR2 SNEGSKA (reference sequence). The CDR3 sequence is CSASQGYGYTF. Here the CDR3 DNA reads TGCAGCGCCAGCCAGGGCTATGGCTACACCTTC.

V usage is TRBV6-5 and J usage is TRBJ2-2; possible D gene TRBD1, 6 bases. Germline V gene sequence: CDR1 MNHEY, CDR2 SVGAGI. V shed 3 bases and J shed 5 bases, with 13 bases lying between them. The CDR3 runs 15 residues. CDR3 loop: CASSYNRDLTGELFF. The CDR3 region has the DNA TGTGCCAGCAGTTATAACAGGGATTTAACCGGGGAGCTGTTTTTT.

This chain links TRBV7-2 with TRBJ1-4; D may be TRBD1 (6 bases). The CDR3 totals 15 residues. Per germline, CDR1 SGHTA and CDR2 FQGNSA. V was pared by 0 bases and J by 7 bases, with 12 bases between. The CDR3 bases are TGTGCCAGCAGCTTAGCGGGGGGCGGAGGTGAAAAACTGTTTTTT. It encodes CASSLAGGGGEKLFF.

This clone was recorded once. This chain joins TRBV6-5 and TRBJ1-1; D is unresolved. The CDR3 sequence is 14 residues long. V shed 6 bases and J shed 0 bases, with 11 bases lying between them. CDR1 and CDR2 (germline): MNHEY, SVGAGI. The DNA for the CDR3 is TGTGCCAGCAGGAGGGTCAGGTTGAACACTGAAGCTTTCTTT. Translated, it gives CASRRVRLNTEAFF.

J is TRBJ1-6 and V is TRBV4-3, with 8 bases identical to TRBD1. V lost 0 bases, J lost 8 bases, and 6 bases stayed unmatched. Per the germline V gene, CDR1 is LGHNA and CDR2 is YSLEER. This CDR3 comprises 16 residues. The DNA of the CDR3 is TGCGCCAGCAGCCAAGAACCGACAGGGGAGTATTCACCCCTCCACTTT. It yields the protein CASSQEPTGEYSPLHF.

The rearrangement uses TRBV7-2 and TRBJ2-1; 7 nucleotides align to TRBD2. This CDR3 region has 14 residues. Trimming removed 4 bases from V and 7 bases from J; junction bases left unmatched: 7. Germline values: CDR1 SGHTA, CDR2 FQGNSA. The CDR3 DNA reads as TGTGCCAGCAGCTCCACTAGCGCCCTGAATGAGCAGTTCTTC. This sequence encodes CASSSTSALNEQFF.

The chain combines TRBV19 with TRBJ1-4; D is unresolved. V lost 6 bases to trimming and J lost 5 bases, with 10 bases between them. The CDR3 is made up of 13 amino acids. CDR1 and CDR2 (germline): LNHDA, SQIVND (reference sequence). CDR3 amino acids: CASSNTQNEKLFF. The DNA for the CDR3 is TGTGCCAGTAGCAACACTCAGAATGAAAAACTGTTTTTT. The full variable domain, completed using reference TRBV19 and TRBJ1-4, is DGGITQSPKYLFRKEGQNVTLSCEQNLNHDAMYWYRQDPGQGLRLIYYSQIVNDFQKGDIAEGYSVSREKKESFPLTVTSAQKNPTAFYLCASSNTQNEKLFFGSGTQLSVL.

The chain uses TRBV4-3 and TRBJ1-2, with 7 bases that match TRBD1. The CDR3 covers 16 residues. The germline CDR1 and CDR2 sequences are LGHNA and YSLEER. V shed 0 bases and J 4 bases; nucleotides not matched to a gene: 8. The CDR3 sequence is CASSQDGPTGIYGYTF. The DNA of the CDR3 is TGCGCCAGCAGCCAAGATGGCCCGACAGGGATCTATGGCTACACCTTC.

The genes are TRBV6-2 or TRBV6-3 and TRBJ2-5, with D unclear. This CDR3 is 14 amino acids long. Germline V CDR1 and CDR2: MNHEY, SVGEGT. V was trimmed by 3 bases and J by 4 bases, leaving 12 bases between them. The CDR3, as DNA: TGTGCCAGCAGTTATGTGGCGGTGAGAGAGACCCAGTACTTC. It encodes CASSYVAVRETQYF.

CDR3 nucleotides: TGCAGCGTTGTGGGTCCGGGACATCAGACCCAGTACTTC. As protein: CSVVGPGHQTQYF. The V and J genes are TRBV29-1 and TRBJ2-5, with D tentatively TRBD1 (6 bases). This CDR3 has 13 amino acids. The ends were cut back, 4 bases at V and 6 bases at J, with 15 bases in the middle. Germline V gene sequence: CDR1 SQVTM, CDR2 ANQGSEA.

The rearrangement uses TRBV5-4 and TRBJ2-3; D not certain. The CDR3 runs to 15 residues. The V end was cut by 3 bases, the J end by 0 bases, with 11 bases between. Germline CDR1 SGHNT, CDR2 YYREEE (reference sequence). CDR3 in amino acids: CASSSGSSSTDTQYF. In DNA, the CDR3 is TGTGCCAGCAGCTCCGGGTCTTCTAGCACAGATACGCAGTATTTT.

DNA for the CDR3: TGTGCCAGCTCCGGGGCTTCGTCCTACAATGAGCAGTTCTTC. Translated: CASSGASSYNEQFF. This chain joins TRBV18 and TRBJ2-1, with D perhaps TRBD1 or TRBD2 (5 bases each). Trimming took off 6 bases at V and 1 base at J, with 10 bases between the two ends. CDR3 length: 14 residues. Germline V CDR1 and CDR2: KGHSH, LQKENI. Full variable domain (outside the CDR3, taken from reference TRBV18 and TRBJ2-1): NAGVMQNPRHLVRRRGQEARLRCSPMKGHSHVYWYRQLPEEGLKFMVYLQKENIIDESGMPKERFSAEFPKEGPSILRIQQVVRGDSAAYFCASSGASSYNEQFFGPGTRLTVL.

The genes are TRBV12-3 or TRBV12-4 and TRBJ2-7; the D gene is possibly TRBD2 (6 bases). CDR3 size: 13 residues. V was cut by 0 bases and J by 4 bases, with 7 bases left in between. As DNA, the CDR3 is TGTGCCAGCAGTTTAGCGGGGGGATACGAGCAGTACTTC. As protein: CASSLAGGYEQYF.

This chain's CDR3 is CASSSTGGYGYTF. CDR3 in DNA: TGTGCCAGCAGTTCGACAGGGGGCTATGGCTACACCTTC. The V call is TRBV28, the J call TRBJ1-2; 9 bases match TRBD1. V shed 4 bases and J 4 bases; nucleotides not matched to a gene: 1. Germline V gene data show CDR1 as MDHEN and CDR2 as SYDVKM. This CDR3 has 13 amino acids.

The rearrangement joins TRBV6-1 to TRBJ2-3; possibly TRBD2 for D (6 bases). Germline V gives CDR1 MNHNS, CDR2 SASEGT. Trimming removed 4 bases from V and 2 bases from J, with 13 bases in between. The length of the CDR3 is 15 residues. CDR3 coding DNA: TGTGCCAGCAGTGTGGGGGGTTCTATCACAGATACGCAGTATTTT. It yields the protein CASSVGGSITDTQYF.

This chain links TRBV5-4 with TRBJ1-1; 7 nucleotides match TRBD1. The CDR3 length is 15 residues. V shed 1 base, J shed 1 base, and the junction held 4 bases outside the gene matches. Germline V gene sequence: CDR1 SGHNT, CDR2 YYREEE (reference sequence). The CDR3, as DNA: TGTGCCAGCAGCTTGACAGGGGACGCGAACACTGAAGCTTTCTTT. Its protein is CASSLTGDANTEAFF.

This chain connects TRBV18 to TRBJ1-2; D is undetermined. Germline V lookup: CDR1 KGHSH, CDR2 LQKENI. Trimming took off 3 bases at V and 3 bases at J, with 17 bases between the two ends. The CDR3 covers 16 residues. The CDR3 loop reads CASSPSGGGRDYGYTF. The CDR3 DNA reads as TGTGCCAGCTCACCCTCTGGTGGAGGGAGGGACTATGGCTACACCTTC.